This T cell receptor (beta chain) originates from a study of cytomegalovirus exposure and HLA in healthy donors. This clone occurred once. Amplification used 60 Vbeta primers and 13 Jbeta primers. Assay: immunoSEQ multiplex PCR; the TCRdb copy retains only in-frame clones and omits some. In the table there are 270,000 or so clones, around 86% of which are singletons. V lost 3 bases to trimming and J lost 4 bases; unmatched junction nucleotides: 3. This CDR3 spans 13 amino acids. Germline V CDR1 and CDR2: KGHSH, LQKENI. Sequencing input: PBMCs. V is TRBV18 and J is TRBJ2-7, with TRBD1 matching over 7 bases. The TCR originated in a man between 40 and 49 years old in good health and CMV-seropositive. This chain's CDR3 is CASSPGDSYEQYF. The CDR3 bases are TGTGCCAGCTCACCGGGGGACAGTTACGAGCAGTACTTC.